This is a list of T cell receptor beta chains from one sample in a study of response to subunit inactivated influenza vaccine. TCRdb re-analysed the RT-PCR reads in MiXCR, keeping a single row per CDR3 protein. In the table there are approximately 680,000 distinct CDR3 sequences, 15% to 19% of which are singletons. Sequenced here: PBMCs from blood, sampled 11 to 12 days after vaccination. These receptors originate from a man in his fifties who received an inactivated influenza vaccine. The CDR3 runs from the conserved cysteine through the conserved F or W. A D gene is named only where the DNA matches it firmly. Clone size is not always given. Where it is, it says once, few, many or a class for expanded clones.

length	J	D	size	V	CDR3	DNA
13	TRBJ2-1	NA	NA	TRBV12-3/TRBV12-4	CASSTRPVGEQFF	TGTGCCAGCAGCACTAGACCGGTGGGTGAGCAGTTCTTC
17	TRBJ2-3	TRBD2	NA	TRBV15	CATSRRSLAASTDTQYF	TGTGCCACCAGCAGAAGATCTCTAGCGGCGAGCACAGATACGCAGTATTTT
12	TRBJ1-2	NA	few	TRBV29-1	CSVENGLDGYTF	TGCAGCGTTGAGAATGGTTTAGATGGCTACACCTTC
11	TRBJ2-3	NA	NA	TRBV10-3	CATGVKDTQYF	TGTGCCACAGGGGTGAAGGATACGCAGTATTTT
15	TRBJ2-7	NA	NA	TRBV20-1	CSARDRNKYAYEQYF	TGCAGTGCTAGGGACAGAAATAAATACGCCTACGAGCAGTACTTC
15	TRBJ1-5	TRBD1	NA	TRBV6-2/TRBV6-3	CASSPSGGAGQPQHF	TGTGCCAGCAGTCCCTCAGGGGGCGCCGGACAGCCCCAGCATTTT
14	TRBJ2-7	TRBD1	NA	TRBV5-1	CASRQDTGAYEQYF	TGCGCCAGCAGGCAAGATACAGGGGCCTACGAGCAGTACTTC
16	TRBJ2-1	NA	NA	TRBV7-9	CASSSQGGDSYNEQFF	TGTGCCAGCAGCTCACAGGGAGGGGACTCCTACAATGAGCAGTTCTTC
16	TRBJ2-7	NA	NA	TRBV27	CASRLSAAGGKYEQYF	TGTGCCAGCAGGTTGAGCGCGGCGGGTGGTAAATACGAGCAGTACTTC
11	TRBJ1-1	NA	many	TRBV27	CASAGWTEAFF	TGTGCCTCGGCGGGATGGACTGAAGCTTTCTTT
13	TRBJ2-7	NA	few	TRBV30	CAWSKSGMYEQYF	TGTGCCTGGAGTAAGTCAGGGATGTACGAGCAGTACTTC
15	TRBJ2-7	NA	few	TRBV6-5	CASSSPGTSLYEQYF	TGTGCCAGCAGTTCCCCCGGGACATCTCTTTACGAGCAGTACTTC
14	TRBJ2-1	NA	NA	TRBV20-1	CSANQGGSSNEQFF	TGCAGTGCTAACCAGGGGGGCAGTAGCAATGAGCAGTTCTTC
14	TRBJ2-1	TRBD2	few	TRBV20-1	CSVLLAGEDNEQFF	TGCAGTGTCCTGCTAGCGGGAGAGGACAATGAGCAGTTCTTC
14	TRBJ2-7	NA	NA	TRBV12-3/TRBV12-4	CASSFHRDSHEQYF	TGTGCCAGCAGTTTTCACAGGGATTCCCACGAGCAGTACTTC